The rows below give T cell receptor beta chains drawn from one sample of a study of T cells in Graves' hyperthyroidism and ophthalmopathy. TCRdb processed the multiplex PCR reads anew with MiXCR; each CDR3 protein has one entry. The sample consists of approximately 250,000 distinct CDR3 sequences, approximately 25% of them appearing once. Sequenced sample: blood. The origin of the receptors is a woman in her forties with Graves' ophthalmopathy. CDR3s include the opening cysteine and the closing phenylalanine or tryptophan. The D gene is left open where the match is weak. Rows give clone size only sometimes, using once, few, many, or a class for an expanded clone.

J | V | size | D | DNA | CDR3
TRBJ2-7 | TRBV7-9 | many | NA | TGTGCCAGCAGCTTAGGGCGGGACGGAGCCTACGAGCAGTACTTC | CASSLGRDGAYEQYF
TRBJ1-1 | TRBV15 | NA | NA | TGTGCCACCAGCAGAAGCCCGAACACTGAAGCTTTCTTT | CATSRSPNTEAFF
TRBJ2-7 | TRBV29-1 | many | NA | TGCAGCGGGAAGAGCAGGGGCTACGAGCAGTACTTC | CSGKSRGYEQYF
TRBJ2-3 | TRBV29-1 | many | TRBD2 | TGCAGTTACGCGGGGGGAAGCACAGATACGCAGTATTTT | CSYAGGSTDTQYF
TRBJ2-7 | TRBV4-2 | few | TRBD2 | TGTGCCAGCAGCCAAGCGGCTAGCGGATTCTACGAGCAGTACTTC | CASSQAASGFYEQYF
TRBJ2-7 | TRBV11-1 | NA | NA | TGTGCCAGCACCGCCGAGGGGGAACCCCTGCCCTACGAGCAGTACTTC | CASTAEGEPLPYEQYF
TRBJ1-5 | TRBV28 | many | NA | TGTGCCAGCAGCCCAACCTATCAGCCCCAGCATTTT | CASSPTYQPQHF
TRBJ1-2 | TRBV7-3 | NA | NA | TGTGCCAGCAGCCTAGGGGTGCTGAACTATGGCTACACCTTC | CASSLGVLNYGYTF
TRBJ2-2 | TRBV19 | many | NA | TGTGCCAGTAGTATATACGGGATGGGCACCGGGGAGCTGTTTTTT | CASSIYGMGTGELFF
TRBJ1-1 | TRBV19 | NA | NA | TGTGCCAGTAGTATACAGGTTTCTATGAACACTGAAGCTTTCTTT | CASSIQVSMNTEAFF
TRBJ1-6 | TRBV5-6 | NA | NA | TGTGCCAGCAGCGGCAACCGGGGGGGCCATTCACCCCTCCACTTT | CASSGNRGGHSPLHF
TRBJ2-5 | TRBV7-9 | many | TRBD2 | TGTGCCAGCAGCTTGACTAGCGGCGAAGAGACCCAGTACTTC | CASSLTSGEETQYF
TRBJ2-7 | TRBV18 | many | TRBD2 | TGTGCCAGCTCACCAGGGGCTAGCGGGGAATACGAGCAGTACTTC | CASSPGASGEYEQYF
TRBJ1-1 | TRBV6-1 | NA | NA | TGTGCCAGCAGCCAGAACAGCTTGAACACTGAAGCTTTCTTT | CASSQNSLNTEAFF
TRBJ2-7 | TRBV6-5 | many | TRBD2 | TGTGCCAGCAGTACGCAGACTAGCGGCTCCTACGAGCAGTACTTC | CASSTQTSGSYEQYF
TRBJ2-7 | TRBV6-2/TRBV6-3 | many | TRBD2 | TGTGCCAGCAGTTACCACGCGGGAGGGACCTACGAGCAGTACTTC | CASSYHAGGTYEQYF
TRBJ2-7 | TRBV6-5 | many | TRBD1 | TGTGCCAGCAGTTTCGCGGGACAGGGGGCGGAACAGTACTTC | CASSFAGQGAEQYF
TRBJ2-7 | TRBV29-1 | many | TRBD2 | TGCAGCGTTGTGGAACTAGCGGCCTACGAGCAGTACTTC | CSVVELAAYEQYF